A selection of T cell receptor beta chains follows, all from one sample in a study of Tregs in tolerant kidney transplant recipients. Only in-frame clones appear in the TCRdb table, and some are missing; sequencing was by immunoSEQ multiplex PCR. The sample includes about 31,000 clones, 82% of them seen just once. Antigens for these TCRs are unknown. Sequencing was done on a sample of Tregs from blood cultured with allogeneic cells. The receptors were gathered from a human donor in good health. Both conserved end residues are part of each CDR3. The D gene is left open where the match is weak. Size is stated for part of the rows, as once, few or many counts, or as a class when the clone is expanded.

v_call	clone_size	d_call	j_call	cdr3_nt	cdr3_aa
TRBV18	NA	NA	TRBJ1-2	TGTGCCAGCACTAGCACAGGGTTTGGAAACTATGGCTACACCTTC	CASTSTGFGNYGYTF
TRBV10-3	NA	TRBD1	TRBJ1-1	TGTGCCATCGGGGACAGTCTGAACACTGAAGCTTTCTTT	CAIGDSLNTEAFF
TRBV16	NA	NA	TRBJ2-2	TGTGCCAGCAGCCAAACTACGACCGGGGAGCTGTTTTTT	CASSQTTTGELFF
TRBV7-2	NA	TRBD2	TRBJ2-1	TGTGCCAGCAGCTTAGCGTCGATCAGCGGGGCGTTCTTC	CASSLASISGAFF
TRBV19	NA	NA	TRBJ2-1	TGTGCCAGTAGTATAACCGGGAGCTCCTACAATGAGCAGTTCTTC	CASSITGSSYNEQFF
TRBV19	NA	NA	TRBJ2-5	TGTGCCAGTAGTATAGAGGGGCCCAGCGCGCCACAAGAGACCCAGTACTTC	CASSIEGPSAPQETQYF
TRBV7-2	NA	NA	TRBJ1-3	TGTGCCAGCAGCCCTAGAGCCGTTAAGGGAAACACCATATATTTT	CASSPRAVKGNTIYF
TRBV12-5	once	NA	TRBJ2-5	TGTGCTAGTGGTTGGACAGGGTCGGGCGGGAGGTACCAAGAGACCCAGTACTTC	CASGWTGSGGRYQETQYF
TRBV30	once	NA	TRBJ2-7	TGTGCCTGGGCCGTCTCCTACGAGCAGTACTTC	CAWAVSYEQYF
TRBV7-3	once	NA	TRBJ2-5	TGTGCCAGCAGCCGAACAGGGTTAGAGACCCAGTACTTC	CASSRTGLETQYF
TRBV4-3	NA	NA	TRBJ2-1	TGCGCCAGCAGCCGGGGGAGACCCTACAATGAGCAGTTCTTC	CASSRGRPYNEQFF
TRBV7-2	NA	NA	TRBJ2-1	TGTGCCAGCAGCTTAGTTTGGGGAACCTACAATGAGCAGTTCTTC	CASSLVWGTYNEQFF
TRBV10-3	NA	NA	TRBJ2-7	TGTGCCATCGGCCGGGGCTCCTCCTACGAGCAGTACTTC	CAIGRGSSYEQYF
TRBV7-2	once	NA	TRBJ1-1	TGTGCCAGCAGCCAGGAGGGGGGGAACACTGAAGCTTTCTTT	CASSQEGGNTEAFF
TRBV5-1	once	TRBD1	TRBJ2-7	TGCGCCAGCAGCATACGACAGGGGTATAACTACGAGCAGTACTTC	CASSIRQGYNYEQYF
TRBV19	few	NA	TRBJ2-5	TGTGCCAGTAGTCTCCGTGGGACCCAGTACTTC	CASSLRGTQYF
TRBV2	few	TRBD1	TRBJ1-2	TGTGCCAGCCCCGGACAGGGTACCTATGGCTACACCTTC	CASPGQGTYGYTF
TRBV6-7	once	TRBD1	TRBJ1-6	TGTGCCAGCAGTTACATTCCTCGGGACAGGGACTATAATTCACCCCTCCACTTT	CASSYIPRDRDYNSPLHF
TRBV19	NA	TRBD1	TRBJ1-2	TGTGCCAGTAGTATTGGCCAGGGGGCCTACACCTTC	CASSIGQGAYTF
TRBV19	NA	NA	TRBJ1-2	TGTGCCAGTAGTATAGGAATGGAATATGGCTACACCTTC	CASSIGMEYGYTF
TRBV6-1	NA	TRBD1	TRBJ1-1	TGTGCCAGCAGCGGACAGGGAACCACTGAAGCTTTCTTT	CASSGQGTTEAFF
TRBV15	NA	NA	TRBJ2-3	TGTGCCACCAGCGAGAGCCCCTTGGGCACAGATACGCAGTATTTT	CATSESPLGTDTQYF
TRBV4-1	NA	NA	TRBJ2-7	TGCGCCAGCAGCCAATGGGTACGGGGTGAGCAGTACTTC	CASSQWVRGEQYF
TRBV10-2	NA	TRBD2	TRBJ2-3	TGCGCCAGCAGCCCACTAGCGGGCTACACAGATACGCAGTATTTT	CASSPLAGYTDTQYF
TRBV6-1	NA	NA	TRBJ2-7	TGTGCCAGCAGCCACAGGGGAGGGTACTACGAGCAGTACTTC	CASSHRGGYYEQYF
TRBV7-3	NA	NA	TRBJ2-5	TGTGCCAGCAGCCTAGGGCCGGGGCGAGAGACCCAGTACTTC	CASSLGPGRETQYF
TRBV30	NA	TRBD1	TRBJ2-3	TGTGCCTGGAGTCTCCAGGGGGTCAGGCGTGATACGCAGTATTTT	CAWSLQGVRRDTQYF
TRBV7-2	NA	NA	TRBJ1-5	TGTGCCAGCAGCTTCCGGGGCGCGGTGAGTCAGCCCCAGCATTTT	CASSFRGAVSQPQHF
TRBV5-4	NA	TRBD1	TRBJ1-3	TGTGCCAGCAGCCGTGGACAGGGGGCATTGTCTGGAAACACCATATATTTT	CASSRGQGALSGNTIYF
TRBV7-2	once	NA	TRBJ2-7	TGTGCCAGCAGCTCCCAGGGGAAAACTTCATACGAGCAGTACTTC	CASSSQGKTSYEQYF
TRBV9	NA	NA	TRBJ2-1	TGTGCCAGCAGCACCCGGTACGGGTCTAGTGTAAATGAGCAGTTCTTC	CASSTRYGSSVNEQFF
TRBV6-1	NA	TRBD1	TRBJ2-7	TGTGCCAGCAGTGAGGGACAGGTTTATTTCTACGAGCAGTACTTC	CASSEGQVYFYEQYF
TRBV5-1	NA	NA	TRBJ2-1	TGCGCCAGCCGGGGTTCCTCTTCCTACAATGAGCAGTTCTTC	CASRGSSSYNEQFF
TRBV10-3	NA	NA	TRBJ1-1	TGTGCCATCAGTATACAGGGATTGAACACTGAAGCTTTCTTT	CAISIQGLNTEAFF
TRBV5-4	NA	NA	TRBJ1-4	TGTGCCAGCAGCTTGACATCTTCAAATGAAAAACTGTTTTTT	CASSLTSSNEKLFF
TRBV25-1	NA	TRBD1	TRBJ1-1	TGTGCCAGCAGTGTGGGACAGGGTAAGGGTGAAGCTTTCTTT	CASSVGQGKGEAFF
TRBV2	NA	NA	TRBJ1-1	TGTGCCAGCAGAAGGGGCGGGACTGAAGCTTTCTTT	CASRRGGTEAFF
TRBV4-3	NA	TRBD1	TRBJ2-1	TGCGCCAGCAGCCAGAAATCCGGGACAGGAACCATCAATGAGCAGTTCTTC	CASSQKSGTGTINEQFF
TRBV7-6	once	NA	TRBJ2-3	TGTGCCAGCAGCTTGAGTCCTAGCAGCACAGATACGCAGTATTTT	CASSLSPSSTDTQYF
TRBV7-2	NA	TRBD2	TRBJ2-1	TGTGCCAGCAGCTTAGCGCGAGGACTAGTAGGCAATGAGCAGTTCTTC	CASSLARGLVGNEQFF
TRBV7-2	NA	NA	TRBJ2-5	TGTGCCAGCAGCTTTATGGCCGGAGGGGAGACCCAGTACTTC	CASSFMAGGETQYF
TRBV12-5	NA	NA	TRBJ1-3	TGTGCTAGTGCCCAAGTCGGGGGGGCGAGAGGAAACACCATATATTTT	CASAQVGGARGNTIYF
TRBV9	NA	NA	TRBJ2-3	TGTGCCAGCAGCCGCAACACAGATACGCAGTATTTT	CASSRNTDTQYF
TRBV2	NA	NA	TRBJ1-2	TGTGCCAGCTCTAACTATGGCTACACCTTC	CASSNYGYTF
TRBV11-3	NA	TRBD2	TRBJ2-3	TGTGCCAGCAGCCCAGGACTAGCGGGATTTCGCACAGATACGCAGTATTTT	CASSPGLAGFRTDTQYF
TRBV7-9	NA	TRBD2	TRBJ2-5	TGTGCCAGCAGCCGGACTAGCGGTCAAGAGACCCAGTACTTC	CASSRTSGQETQYF
TRBV30	NA	TRBD2	TRBJ2-3	TGTGCCTGGAGTGGCGACTTTAGCGGGGGGGCCTTTAGCACAGATACGCAGTATTTT	CAWSGDFSGGAFSTDTQYF
TRBV28	NA	NA	TRBJ1-2	TGTGCCAGCAGTCTAAGGCAAAACTATGGCTACACCTTC	CASSLRQNYGYTF
TRBV9	once	NA	TRBJ2-1	TGTGCCAGCAGCGTAGTCGGGGAAGCCTACAATGAGCAGTTCTTC	CASSVVGEAYNEQFF
TRBV30	NA	NA	TRBJ2-2	TGTGCCTGGAGACCCATCGGGGTCAAGGGCGGGGAGCTGTTTTTT	CAWRPIGVKGGELFF
TRBV11-3	NA	NA	TRBJ1-1	TGTGCCAGCAGCTCCGGGACCATGAACACTGAAGCTTTCTTT	CASSSGTMNTEAFF